The 26 T cell receptor beta chains presented below share a single source sample, sequenced in a study of technical replicates of blood from a few donors. This table comes from immunoSEQ multiplex PCR, and its TCRdb copy is limited to in-frame clones, with some not included. The table includes tens of thousands of clones, 90% to 97% detected once. Source material: T cells isolated from PBMCs. The receptor set was obtained from a human donor in good health.

This clone was observed once. This sequence joins TRBV4-1 and TRBJ2-7, with 8 bases aligning to TRBD1. V gave up 3 bases and J gave up 6 bases; unmatched junction bases: 10. CDR3 length: 15 residues. Germline V gene data show CDR1 as MGHRA and CDR2 as YSYEKL. The CDR3 loop is CASSHSGQGTLEQYF. The CDR3 nucleotides read TGCGCCAGCAGCCACTCCGGACAGGGAACTCTCGAGCAGTACTTC.

This rearrangement joins TRBV6-6 to TRBJ2-7; perhaps TRBD2 as D (5 bases). Per germline, CDR1 MNHNY and CDR2 SVGAGI (reference sequence). V lost 9 bases and J 0 bases, leaving 21 bases between the germline ends. This CDR3 contains 16 residues. The DNA of the CDR3 is TGTGCCAGTAGACCCGCAGCGGAGCTCGGCTCCTACGAGCAGTACTTC. Protein sequence: CASRPAAELGSYEQYF.

The genes are TRBV4-1 and TRBJ1-2, with D possibly TRBD1 on 6 matching bases. Germline lookup yields CDR1 MGHRA and CDR2 YSYEKL. V lost 2 bases and J lost 2, with 27 bases in between. The CDR3 length is 20 residues. The CDR3, as DNA: TGCGCCAGCAGCCAACCCAAGGGGGATACCTATACTACCTCAAACTATGGCTACACCTTC. It codes for CASSQPKGDTYTTSNYGYTF.

The chain employs TRBV7-8 and TRBJ1-5; D is perhaps TRBD1 (5 bases). Germline V gene data show CDR1 as SGHVS and CDR2 as FQNEAQ. CDR3 length equals 15 residues. Between the trimmed V and J ends, which lost 5 bases and 0 bases, there was a span of 11 bases. CDR3 DNA: TGTGCCAGCAGCCAAGGGGCACATAGCAATCAGCCCCAGCATTTT. Translation gives CASSQGAHSNQPQHF.

The gene calls are TRBV10-1 and TRBJ2-1; 10 bases are a match to TRBD2. The V gene's germline CDR1 is WNHNN and CDR2 SYGVQD (reference sequence). CDR3 length equals 15 residues. V lost 3 bases to trimming and J lost 4 bases; unmatched junction nucleotides: 3. The CDR3 nucleotides read TGCGCCAGCAGTGACCTAGCGGGAGCGTACAATGAGCAGTTCTTC. It specifies CASSDLAGAYNEQFF.

The chain uses TRBV7-9 and TRBJ2-2; 9 positions agree with TRBD2. This CDR3 contains 15 residues. The germline V gene encodes CDR1 SEHNR and CDR2 FQNEAQ (reference sequence). With 5 bases clipped from V and 5 bases from J, the junction kept 6 bases outside the gene matches. In nucleotides, the CDR3 is TGTGCCAGCAGCCTTAGCGGGAGTAGTACCGGGGAGCTGTTTTTT. It specifies CASSLSGSSTGELFF.

V usage is TRBV4-2 and J usage is TRBJ2-5, with D possibly matching TRBD2 (6 bases). The V end lost 3 bases, the J end lost 1 base, and 9 bases lay between the germline ends. The germline V gene has CDR1 LGHNA and CDR2 YNFKEQ. CDR3 length: 14 amino acids. CDR3 coding DNA: TGTGCCAGCAGCCAGGGAGCGGGCCAAGAGACCCAGTACTTC. This encodes CASSQGAGQETQYF.

The chain couples TRBV30 to TRBJ2-5; D is unclear. Trimming shortened V by 0 bases and J by 6 bases, and 5 bases separated the two germline ends. Germline loops: CDR1 GTSNPN, CDR2 SVGIG (reference sequence). The CDR3 extends over 11 amino acids. CDR3 amino acids: CAWSVQQTQYF. The CDR3 DNA reads TGTGCCTGGAGTGTACAACAGACCCAGTACTTC.

This clone was seen a single time. The chain has TRBV5-1 and TRBJ2-7, with D tentatively TRBD2 (5 bases). In germline, CDR1 is SGHRS, CDR2 YFSETQ. V lost 6 bases, J lost 3 bases, and 7 bases lay in between. This CDR3 has 11 residues. CDR3 coding DNA: TGCGCCAGCACTGCGGGCTACGAGCAGTACTTC. This gives the protein CASTAGYEQYF.

The gene calls are TRBV7-9 and TRBJ2-1, with 8 bases lining up with TRBD2. The V and J ends lost 5 bases and 2 bases, in that order; junction bases with no gene match: 11. This CDR3 region has 17 residues. Germline lookup yields CDR1 SEHNR and CDR2 FQNEAQ (reference sequence). The CDR3 reads CASSPTSGAPAYNEQFF. The CDR3 nucleotides read TGTGCCAGCAGCCCTACTAGCGGAGCCCCTGCCTACAATGAGCAGTTCTTC.

The rearrangement joins TRBV19 to TRBJ2-3, with D hard to call. The CDR3 extends over 13 amino acids. Germline values: CDR1 LNHDA, CDR2 SQIVND (reference sequence). Trimming shortened V by 3 bases and J by 1 base, and 5 bases separated the two germline ends. The CDR3 DNA follows: TGTGCCAGTAGTATCCTCGGCACAGATACGCAGTATTTT. This gives the protein CASSILGTDTQYF.

The V gene is TRBV15, the J gene TRBJ2-2; 15 nucleotides line up with TRBD2. Germline V gives CDR1 LNHNV, CDR2 YYDKDF (reference sequence). The CDR3 covers 21 residues. J was trimmed by 4 bases and V by 2 bases; bases with no gene match: 14. The CDR3 sequence: CATSRRTSGGARGWSTGELFF. The CDR3 bases are TGTGCCACCAGCAGAAGGACTAGCGGGGGGGCCAGGGGTTGGAGCACCGGGGAGCTGTTTTTT.

V usage is TRBV27 and J usage is TRBJ2-7, with 9 bases identical to TRBD2. The V segment lost 3 bases and the J segment 7 bases; nucleotides outside the gene matches: 10. This CDR3 spans 15 amino acids. Germline values: CDR1 MNHEY, CDR2 SMNVEV (reference sequence). The CDR3 here is CASSFSAGGSTEQYF. The CDR3 region has the DNA TGTGCCAGCAGTTTCTCAGCGGGGGGATCTACGGAGCAGTACTTC.

The rearrangement uses TRBV6-5 and TRBJ2-3; D not certain. Trimming left V 0 bases short and J 0 bases short, with 10 bases between. CDR1 MNHEY and CDR2 SVGAGI come from the germline V gene. The CDR3 has 16 amino acids. DNA for the CDR3: TGTGCCAGCAGTTACTCGAACTCCCCTAGCACAGATACGCAGTATTTT. Translated, it gives CASSYSNSPSTDTQYF.

The V and J genes are TRBV5-4 and TRBJ2-7, with 11 bases lining up with TRBD2. The CDR3 has 15 amino acids. CDR1 and CDR2 from the germline V gene are SGHNT and YYREEE (reference sequence). V was clipped by 2 bases and J by 3 bases; unmatched bases: 4. The CDR3 DNA reads TGTGCCAGCAGCTTAGGGACTAGCGGTCGCTACGAGCAGTACTTC. The encoded protein is CASSLGTSGRYEQYF.

The chain has TRBV11-3 and TRBJ2-7, with D possibly TRBD2 on 6 matching bases. The V gene's germline CDR1 is SGHNT and CDR2 YENEEA. The CDR3 has 18 amino acids. V was trimmed by 4 bases and J by 0 bases, leaving 22 bases between them. CDR3 DNA sequence: TGTGCCAGCAGCTCTCTAAAGCAAAGGGACGGGAGCTCCTACGAGCAGTACTTC. Encoded protein: CASSSLKQRDGSSYEQYF.

This sequence joins TRBV9 and TRBJ2-1; D uncertain. This CDR3 has 13 amino acids. The germline V gene has CDR1 SGDLS and CDR2 YYNGEE. Trimming took off 1 base at V and 6 bases at J, with 8 bases between the two ends. This CDR3 reads CASSVPGSNEQFF. The CDR3 DNA is TGTGCCAGCAGCGTACCCGGGTCCAATGAGCAGTTCTTC.

The J gene is TRBJ2-1, the V gene TRBV6-5; 8 bases map to TRBD1. Germline V gives CDR1 MNHEY, CDR2 SVGAGI. The ends lost 4 bases at V and 4 bases at J; junction bases unmatched: 9. The CDR3 has 16 residues. This CDR3 is CASSSFDRGIYNEQFF. CDR3 in DNA: TGTGCCAGCAGTTCCTTCGACAGGGGAATTTACAATGAGCAGTTCTTC.

This rearrangement joins TRBV6-5 to TRBJ1-1, with D hard to call. This CDR3 comprises 13 residues. In germline, CDR1 is MNHEY, CDR2 SVGAGI. The ends were cut back, 0 bases at V and 10 bases at J, with 12 bases in the middle. CDR3 in amino acids: CASSYSGSESAFF. CDR3 sequence (DNA): TGTGCCAGCAGTTACTCGGGCAGTGAATCAGCTTTCTTT.

The genes are TRBV27 and TRBJ2-1; TRBD1 might be the D (5 bases). Per the germline V gene, CDR1 is MNHEY and CDR2 is SMNVEV (reference sequence). This CDR3 is built from 12 residues. V lost 2 bases and J 8 bases, leaving 7 bases between the germline ends. CDR3 region: CASSLAGYEQFF. Written as DNA, the CDR3 is TGTGCCAGCAGTTTAGCAGGGTATGAGCAGTTCTTC.

Regarding this clone: One end of the junction varies from germline; a read error may be responsible. V gene TRBV6-5 combines with J gene TRBJ2-7; maybe TRBD1 (5 bases). CDR1 is MNHEY and CDR2 is SVGAGI in the germline V gene. The CDR3 runs 14 residues. CDR3 DNA: TGTGCCAGCGGTTATCCTGGACACCACTACGAGCAGTACTTC. Its protein product is CASGYPGHHYEQYF.

The genes are TRBV18 and TRBJ2-7, with D possibly TRBD2 on 5 matching bases. Trimming cost V 5 bases and J 6 bases, with 20 bases left between them. The germline V gene has CDR1 KGHSH and CDR2 LQKENI. The CDR3 is 15 residues long. CDR3 DNA sequence: TGTGCCAGCTCAAAACTAGACTCGGTTGGCGGCGAGCAGTACTTC. Translating gives CASSKLDSVGGEQYF. Full variable domain (missing parts from reference TRBV18 and TRBJ2-7): NAGVMQNPRHLVRRRGQEARLRCSPMKGHSHVYWYRQLPEEGLKFMVYLQKENIIDESGMPKERFSAEFPKEGPSILRIQQVVRGDSAAYFCASSKLDSVGGEQYFGPGTRLTVT.

This chain uses TRBV19 with TRBJ1-3; weak D call: TRBD1 (5 bases). This CDR3 is built from 15 residues. Trimming left V 5 bases short and J 0 bases short, with 11 bases between. The V gene's germline CDR1 is LNHDA and CDR2 SQIVND (reference sequence). CDR3 DNA sequence: TGTGCCAGTAGTGAAGGGGATTACTCTGGAAACACCATATATTTT. This gives the protein CASSEGDYSGNTIYF.

This chain joins TRBV2 and TRBJ2-7; D may be TRBD1 (5 bases). The CDR3 sequence is 13 residues long. The V gene lost 7 bases and the J gene lost 6 bases, with 16 bases spanning the gap. Germline assignment: CDR1 SNHLY and CDR2 FYNNEI. CDR3 amino acids: CASTGVRASEQYF. CDR3 DNA sequence: TGTGCCAGCACTGGAGTCAGGGCCAGCGAGCAGTACTTC.

This clone has only one observation. This rearrangement joins TRBV13 to TRBJ2-5; TRBD2 agrees at 7 bases. This CDR3 is 15 amino acids long. In germline, CDR1 is PRHDT, CDR2 FYEKMQ (reference sequence). After removal of 5 bases from V and 0 bases from J, the junction contained 6 bases not matched to a gene. The CDR3 DNA follows: TGTGCCAGCAGCAGCTCTAGCGGATACCAAGAGACCCAGTACTTC. Translating gives CASSSSSGYQETQYF.

This rearrangement joins TRBV9 to TRBJ2-3; 9 nucleotides match TRBD2. Germline trimming cut 0 bases from V and 0 bases from J; bases unmatched to any gene: 8. CDR1 and CDR2 from the germline V gene are SGDLS and YYNGEE. The CDR3 covers 18 residues. The CDR3 DNA is TGTGCCAGCAGCGTAGGAGCGGGAGGAACACTAAGCACAGATACGCAGTATTTT. It codes for CASSVGAGGTLSTDTQYF.